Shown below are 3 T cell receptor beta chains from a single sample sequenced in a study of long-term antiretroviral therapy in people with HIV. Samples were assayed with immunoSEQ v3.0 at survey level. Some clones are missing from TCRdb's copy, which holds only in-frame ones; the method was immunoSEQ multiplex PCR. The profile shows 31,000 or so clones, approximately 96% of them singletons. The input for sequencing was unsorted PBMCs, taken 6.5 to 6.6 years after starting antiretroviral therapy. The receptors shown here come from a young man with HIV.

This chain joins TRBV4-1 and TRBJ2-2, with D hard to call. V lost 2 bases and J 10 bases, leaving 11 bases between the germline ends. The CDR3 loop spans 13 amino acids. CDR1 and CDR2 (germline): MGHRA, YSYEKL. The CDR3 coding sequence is TGCGCCAGCAGCCAAACAGTTAGCCAGGAGCTGTTTTTT. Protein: CASSQTVSQELFF.

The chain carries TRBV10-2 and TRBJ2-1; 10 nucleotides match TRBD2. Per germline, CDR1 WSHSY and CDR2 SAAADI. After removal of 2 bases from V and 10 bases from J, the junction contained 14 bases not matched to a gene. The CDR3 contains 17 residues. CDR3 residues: CASSEALLAGDPGEQFF. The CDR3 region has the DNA TGCGCCAGCAGTGAGGCGCTGCTAGCGGGAGACCCAGGGGAGCAGTTCTTC.

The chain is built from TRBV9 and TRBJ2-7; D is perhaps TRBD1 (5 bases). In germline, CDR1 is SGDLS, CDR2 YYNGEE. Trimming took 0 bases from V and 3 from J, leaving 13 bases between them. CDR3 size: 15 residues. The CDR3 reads CASSVAAGKDYEQYF. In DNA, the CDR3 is TGTGCCAGCAGCGTAGCGGCAGGGAAGGACTACGAGCAGTACTTC.